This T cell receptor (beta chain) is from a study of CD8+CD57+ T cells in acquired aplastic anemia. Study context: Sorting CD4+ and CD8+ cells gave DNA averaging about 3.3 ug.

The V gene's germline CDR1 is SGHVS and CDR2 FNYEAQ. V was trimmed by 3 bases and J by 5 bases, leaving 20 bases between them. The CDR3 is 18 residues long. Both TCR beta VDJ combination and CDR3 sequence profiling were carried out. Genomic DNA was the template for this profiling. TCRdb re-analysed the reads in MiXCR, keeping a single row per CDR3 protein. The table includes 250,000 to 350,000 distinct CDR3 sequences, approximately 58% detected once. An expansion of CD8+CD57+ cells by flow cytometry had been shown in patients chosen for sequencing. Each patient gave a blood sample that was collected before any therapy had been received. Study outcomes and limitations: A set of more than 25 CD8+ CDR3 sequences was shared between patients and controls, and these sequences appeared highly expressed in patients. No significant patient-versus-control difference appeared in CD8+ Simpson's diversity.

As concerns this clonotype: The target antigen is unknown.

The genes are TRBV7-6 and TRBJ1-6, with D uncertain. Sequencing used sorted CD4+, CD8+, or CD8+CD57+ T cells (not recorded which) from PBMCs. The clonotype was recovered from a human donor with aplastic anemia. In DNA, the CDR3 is TGTGCCAGCAGCTTTTACTCCCCAGAACAACTGAATAATTCACCCCTCCACTTT. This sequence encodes CASSFYSPEQLNNSPLHF.